The rows below give T cell receptor beta chains drawn from one sample of a study of blood T cell repertoires in COVID-19. Clones were sequenced by immunoSEQ multiplex PCR, and TCRdb holds only the in-frame ones, with some missing. The table records some 66,000 clones, around 93% of them present only once. Sequenced input: peripheral blood. The receptors were gathered from a human donor in a cohort sampled during active COVID-19. Both conserved end residues are part of each CDR3. A D gene is named only where the DNA matches it firmly. Clone size appears in some rows only: once, few, many, or a class for an expanded clone.

clone size	D gene	V gene	J gene	CDR3 protein	CDR3 DNA
-	TRBD1	TRBV19	TRBJ2-5	CASSIDPNRQGEKAQYF	TGTGCCAGTAGTATAGATCCCAATCGACAGGGTGAAAAGGCCCAGTACTTC
few	-	TRBV25-1	TRBJ1-4	CASSEYGQPREKLFF	TGTGCCAGCAGTGAATACGGACAGCCACGTGAAAAACTGTTTTTT
-	TRBD1	TRBV19	TRBJ2-1	CASSIRSGQASYNEQFF	TGTGCCAGTAGTATAAGGTCGGGACAGGCAAGTTACAATGAGCAGTTCTTC
-	-	TRBV6-2/TRBV6-3	TRBJ2-7	CASSYSIRGYEQYF	TGTGCCAGCAGTTACTCGATTCGCGGATACGAGCAGTACTTC
-	TRBD1	TRBV3-1/TRBV3-2	TRBJ2-3	CASSQDRTGSTDTQYF	TGTGCCAGCAGCCAAGATCGGACAGGGAGCACAGATACGCAGTATTTT
-	TRBD2	TRBV7-8	TRBJ2-1	CASSLAGLAAFNEQFF	TGTGCCAGCAGCTTAGCGGGACTAGCGGCTTTCAATGAGCAGTTCTTC
-	TRBD1	TRBV5-4	TRBJ1-6	CASSLDGTVDNSPLHF	TGTGCCAGCAGCTTGGACGGGACAGTGGATAATTCACCCCTCCACTTT
once	TRBD1	TRBV15	TRBJ1-5	CATSRGTGYNQPQHF	TGTGCCACCAGCAGAGGGACAGGGTACAATCAGCCCCAGCATTTT
few	-	TRBV11-2	TRBJ2-1	CASSLGTGFEQFF	TGTGCCAGCAGCTTGGGCACAGGGTTCGAGCAGTTCTTC
-	-	TRBV20-1	TRBJ2-6	CSASDSAGANVLTF	TGCAGTGCTAGTGATAGTGCTGGGGCCAACGTCCTGACTTTC
-	-	TRBV14	TRBJ1-2	CASSSGRNYGYTF	TGTGCCAGCAGTTCCGGGAGAAACTATGGCTACACCTTC
-	TRBD1	TRBV9	TRBJ2-7	CASSVGTGISSYEQYF	TGTGCCAGCAGCGTAGGGACAGGGATCAGCTCCTACGAGCAGTACTTC
-	-	TRBV7-2	TRBJ1-3	CASSKEFSGNTIYF	TGTGCCAGCAGCAAAGAGTTCTCTGGAAACACCATATATTTT
-	TRBD1	TRBV6-5	TRBJ2-7	CASSLDRAASYEQYF	TGTGCCAGCAGTCTCGACAGGGCTGCATCCTACGAGCAGTACTTC
-	TRBD1	TRBV5-6	TRBJ1-5	CASSAGTGINQPQHF	TGTGCCAGCAGCGCCGGGACAGGGATCAATCAGCCCCAGCATTTT
-	TRBD1	TRBV20-1	TRBJ1-1	CSASRQGSLTEAFF	TGCAGTGCTAGTCGACAGGGGTCTTTGACTGAAGCTTTCTTT
-	TRBD1	TRBV2	TRBJ1-1	CASSEHRGGTEAFF	TGTGCCAGCAGTGAACACAGGGGTGGGACTGAAGCTTTCTTT
-	-	TRBV7-9	TRBJ2-5	CASAISSVETQYF	TGTGCCAGCGCCATATCTAGTGTAGAGACCCAGTACTTC
once	TRBD1	TRBV7-2	TRBJ1-2	CASTAVDRGSNYGYTF	TGTGCCAGCACCGCCGTTGACAGGGGGTCTAACTATGGCTACACCTTC
-	TRBD1	TRBV4-2	TRBJ1-5	CASSQEQGVSNQPQHF	TGTGCCAGCAGCCAAGAACAGGGGGTGAGCAATCAGCCCCAGCATTTT
-	TRBD1	TRBV30	TRBJ2-7	CAWSHRGREQYF	TGTGCCTGGAGTCACAGGGGGAGAGAGCAGTACTTC
-	TRBD2	TRBV28	TRBJ2-7	CASSPRIVAGGYEQYF	TGTGCCAGCAGCCCTAGGATCGTAGCGGGAGGGTACGAGCAGTACTTC
once	TRBD1	TRBV5-4	TRBJ1-1	CASSPGQGLSNTEAFF	TGTGCCAGCAGCCCAGGACAGGGACTTTCGAACACTGAAGCTTTCTTT
-	-	TRBV7-2	TRBJ2-7	CASSIPGVPTYEQYF	TGTGCCAGCAGCATTCCGGGAGTCCCCACCTACGAGCAGTACTTC
-	TRBD1	TRBV5-1	TRBJ2-7	CASSDPNRGEQYF	TGCGCCAGCAGTGACCCAAACAGGGGAGAGCAGTACTTC
-	TRBD1	TRBV7-9	TRBJ1-2	CASSLETGDGYTF	TGTGCCAGCAGCTTAGAGACAGGGGATGGCTACACCTTC
few	-	TRBV12-2	TRBJ2-2	CASRLEWLERSTGELFF	TGTGCAAGTCGCTTAGAGTGGCTAGAAAGAAGCACCGGGGAGCTGTTTTTT
-	-	TRBV7-2	TRBJ1-1	CASSFGELTEAFF	TGTGCCAGCAGCTTCGGAGAGCTCACTGAAGCTTTCTTT
-	-	TRBV6-2/TRBV6-3	TRBJ1-2	CASSYSTRDGYTF	TGTGCCAGCAGTTACTCTACCAGGGATGGCTACACCTTC
-	-	TRBV19	TRBJ2-1	CATRPSRAVDYNEQFF	TGTGCCACACGCCCAAGTAGAGCCGTCGACTACAATGAGCAGTTCTTC
-	-	TRBV3-1/TRBV3-2	TRBJ2-7	CASSQTTGSYEQYF	TGTGCCAGCAGCCAAACGACAGGTTCCTACGAGCAGTACTTC
-	-	TRBV2	TRBJ1-4	CASSDSRGSGEKLFF	TGTGCCAGCAGTGACTCTAGGGGGTCGGGTGAAAAACTGTTTTTT
-	-	TRBV18	TRBJ2-1	CASSPNRVQSSYNEQFF	TGTGCCAGCTCACCGAACCGGGTCCAGAGCTCCTACAATGAGCAGTTCTTC
once	TRBD2	TRBV5-1	TRBJ2-7	CASSLTSGRAYEQYF	TGCGCCAGCAGCTTGACTAGCGGGAGAGCCTACGAGCAGTACTTC
-	-	TRBV18	TRBJ1-4	CASSRGAGEKLFF	TGTGCCAGCTCTCGGGGTGCTGGTGAAAAACTGTTTTTT
-	TRBD2	TRBV10-2	TRBJ2-7	CASSESVEREGYF	TGCGCCAGCAGTGAGTCGGTGGAGAGGGAGGGGTACTTC
-	-	TRBV2	TRBJ2-1	CASNEARVNNEQFF	TGTGCCAGCAACGAGGCCAGGGTAAACAATGAGCAGTTCTTC
once	TRBD2	TRBV5-4	TRBJ2-5	CASRSSLAGGETQYF	TGTGCCAGCAGGTCCTCCCTAGCGGGGGGGGAGACCCAGTACTTC
-	-	TRBV7-6	TRBJ2-7	CASSLDPGTYEQYF	TGTGCCAGCAGCTTGGACCCCGGGACATACGAGCAGTACTTC
-	TRBD2	TRBV2	TRBJ2-3	CASSGLAGGVDTQYF	TGTGCCAGCAGTGGTCTAGCGGGAGGGGTAGATACGCAGTATTTT
-	-	TRBV5-6	TRBJ2-7	CASSMTQGTYEQYF	TGTGCCAGCAGCATGACACAGGGCACCTACGAGCAGTACTTC
-	TRBD2	TRBV10-3	TRBJ2-5	CAISDRAGGQETQYF	TGTGCCATCAGTGATCGAGCGGGGGGGCAAGAGACCCAGTACTTC
-	TRBD1	TRBV7-2	TRBJ1-2	CASSPGRDSGNYGYTF	TGTGCCAGCAGCCCCGGGAGGGACAGCGGTAACTATGGCTACACCTTC
-	TRBD2	TRBV5-4	TRBJ2-3	CASSSGLAGGFTDTQYF	TGTGCCAGCAGCTCGGGACTAGCGGGGGGGTTTACAGATACGCAGTATTTT
-	-	TRBV7-2	TRBJ1-1	CASSLSHMNTEAFF	TGTGCCAGCAGCTTATCGCACATGAACACTGAAGCTTTCTTT
few	TRBD1	TRBV5-5	TRBJ2-1	CASSLQQGARYNEQFF	TGTGCCAGCAGCCTTCAACAGGGGGCGCGATACAATGAGCAGTTCTTC
once	TRBD2	TRBV15	TRBJ2-7	CATSRESLAGGPQEQYF	TGTGCCACCAGCAGAGAGAGCCTAGCGGGGGGGCCGCAGGAGCAGTACTTC
-	TRBD1	TRBV6-5	TRBJ1-2	CAGCEDGTGLGYTF	TGTGCCGGTTGCGAAGACGGGACAGGGCTAGGCTACACCTTC
-	TRBD2	TRBV5-4	TRBJ2-1	CATGLAGYESDEQFF	TGTGCCACCGGACTAGCGGGATACGAGTCCGATGAGCAGTTCTTC
-	TRBD2	TRBV10-3	TRBJ2-7	CASGPERGTTEQYF	TGTGCCAGCGGACCCGAGCGGGGAACCACCGAGCAGTACTTC
-	TRBD2	TRBV6-5	TRBJ2-5	CASRETSGDGETQYF	TGTGCCAGCAGGGAGACTAGCGGGGACGGGGAGACCCAGTACTTC
-	TRBD2	TRBV5-4	TRBJ2-3	CASSLDSGTSTDTQYF	TGTGCCAGCAGCTTGGATAGCGGGACTAGCACAGATACGCAGTATTTT
few	-	TRBV19	TRBJ1-3	CASSIDRHSESGNTIYF	TGTGCCAGTAGTATTGACAGGCATAGTGAATCGGGAAACACCATATATTTT
-	-	TRBV4-3	TRBJ1-4	CASSQDLREKLFF	TGCGCCAGCAGCCAAGATCTCAGGGAAAAACTGTTTTTT
few	-	TRBV28	TRBJ1-6	CAGSASSYNSPLHF	TGTGCCGGCTCGGCTAGCTCCTATAATTCACCCCTCCACTTT
-	TRBD2	TRBV7-2	TRBJ2-7	CASSPTLGRAYEQYF	TGTGCCAGCAGCCCAACATTGGGGAGGGCCTACGAGCAGTACTTC
-	-	TRBV9	TRBJ2-7	CASSFRYEQYF	TGTGCCAGCAGCTTCCGCTACGAGCAGTACTTC